Following are 21 T cell receptor beta chains from one sample sequenced in a study of T cell responses to AZD1222 COVID-19 vaccine. Data came from immunoSEQ multiplex PCR; TCRdb stores just in-frame clones and leaves some out. The sample consists of 150,000 to 200,000 clones, roughly 94% of them appearing once. Specimen: peripheral blood, collected on day 0 of AZD1222 vaccination. These receptors were obtained from an adult in good health.

The genes are TRBV4-2 and TRBJ2-5; D not certain. The CDR3 loop spans 14 amino acids. The germline V gene encodes CDR1 LGHNA and CDR2 YNFKEQ. V was clipped by 1 base and J by 0 bases, with 6 bases between them. This chain's CDR3 is CASSQGRNQETQYF. The CDR3 DNA follows: TGTGCCAGCAGCCAAGGGCGCAACCAAGAGACCCAGTACTTC.

The rearrangement links TRBV21-1 to TRBJ2-7; whether TRBD2, the table's D call, matches the DNA was not checked. TRBV21-1 is flagged as a pseudogene. The CDR3 runs to 13 residues. The CDR3 DNA reads TGTGCCAGCAGCAAGGGGCCTAGCGCCGAGCAGTACTTC. Amino acids: CASSKGPSAEQYF.

V usage is TRBV19 and J usage is TRBJ2-2; D unclear. The CDR3 is made up of 14 amino acids. CDR1 is LNHDA, CDR2 SQIVND, per germline (reference sequence). Trimming removed 7 bases at V and 1 base at J, with 10 bases between. The CDR3 sequence: CASIPGLNTGELFF. CDR3 DNA: TGTGCCAGTATTCCAGGATTGAACACCGGGGAGCTGTTTTTT.

The chain carries TRBV14 and TRBJ1-5; no clear D. The CDR3 is 12 amino acids. Trimming removed 0 bases at V and 8 bases at J, with 5 bases between. Looked up from germline, CDR1 is SGHDN and CDR2 is FVKESK. CDR3 region: CASSQDSEPQHF. CDR3 in DNA: TGTGCCAGCAGCCAAGACTCGGAGCCCCAGCATTTT.

The J gene is TRBJ1-2, the V gene TRBV19, with D possibly matching TRBD1 (5 bases). Germline V gives CDR1 LNHDA, CDR2 SQIVND (reference sequence). The CDR3 contains 14 residues. The V and J ends lost 7 bases and 2 bases respectively, with 14 bases between them. CDR3 nucleotides: TGTGCCAGTACCCCGGGGCGAAGCAACTATGGCTACACCTTC. Amino acids: CASTPGRSNYGYTF.

CDR3 DNA sequence: TGTGCCAGCAGCTTGGGCGCAGGGGGTGATTATGGCTACACCTTC. It codes for CASSLGAGGDYGYTF. The rearrangement links TRBV7-2 to TRBJ1-2, with 7 bases matching TRBD1. This CDR3 comprises 15 residues. Looked up from germline, CDR1 is SGHTA and CDR2 is FQGNSA. With 3 bases clipped from V and 5 bases from J, the junction kept 9 bases outside the gene matches.

This chain connects TRBV6-4 to TRBJ2-3; D is undetermined. Per germline, CDR1 MRHNA and CDR2 SNTAGT. The CDR3 is 13 residues long. Trimming cost V 3 bases and J 0 bases, with 4 bases left between them. CDR3 sequence reads: CASSEASTDTQYF. For the CDR3, the DNA is TGTGCCAGCAGTGAAGCTAGCACAGATACGCAGTATTTT.

The chain couples TRBV9 to TRBJ1-2; D ambiguous. Germline V gene sequence: CDR1 SGDLS, CDR2 YYNGEE. This CDR3 comprises 12 residues. With 3 bases removed from V and 8 bases from J, the gap between germline ends came to 11 bases. The CDR3 bases are TGTGCCAGCAGCGCAAAGAAGAACGGCTACACCTTC. The encoded protein is CASSAKKNGYTF.

The gene calls are TRBV14 and TRBJ1-2, with 8 bases fitting TRBD1. There are 16 residues in the CDR3. Trimming took 4 bases from V and 2 from J; bases not matched to a gene: 9. Germline V CDR1 and CDR2: SGHDN, FVKESK. The CDR3 here is CASSRIGTGRNYGYTF. CDR3 DNA sequence: TGTGCCAGCAGCCGAATCGGGACAGGACGAAACTATGGCTACACCTTC. Filled out from reference TRBV14 and TRBJ1-2, the complete variable domain reads EAGVTQFPSHSVIEKGQTVTLRCDPISGHDNLYWYRRVMGKEIKFLLHFVKESKQDESGMPNNRFLAERTGGTYSTLKVQPAELEDSGVYFCASSRIGTGRNYGYTFGSGTRLTVV.

The chain carries TRBV2 and TRBJ2-4; D gene ambiguous. CDR3 length: 11 residues. Germline CDR1 is SNHLY and CDR2 is FYNNEI. Trimming shortened V by 7 bases and J by 1 base, and 2 bases separated the two germline ends. Here the CDR3 reads CASMAKNIQYF. Here the CDR3 DNA reads TGTGCCAGCATGGCCAAAAACATTCAGTACTTC.

V and J are TRBV15 and TRBJ1-2, with TRBD1 matching 7 bases. The CDR3 contains 14 residues. The V gene's germline CDR1 is LNHNV and CDR2 YYDKDF (reference sequence). Trimming cost V 0 bases and J 4 bases; bases outside gene matches: 2. CDR3 amino acids: CATSRDSGGYGYTF. The DNA of the CDR3 is TGTGCCACCAGCAGAGATTCAGGGGGCTATGGCTACACCTTC.

This clone has only a few counts. V usage is TRBV19 and J usage is TRBJ2-1; 10 bases line up with TRBD1. Germline V lookup: CDR1 LNHDA, CDR2 SQIVND (reference sequence). V dropped 5 bases and J dropped 6; count of bases not matched to a gene: 7. CDR3 length equals 15 residues. The CDR3 is CASSLSDRGGNEQFF. The CDR3, as DNA: TGTGCCAGTAGTCTTTCGGACAGGGGGGGCAATGAGCAGTTCTTC. Filled out from reference TRBV19 and TRBJ2-1, the complete variable domain reads DGGITQSPKYLFRKEGQNVTLSCEQNLNHDAMYWYRQDPGQGLRLIYYSQIVNDFQKGDIAEGYSVSREKKESFPLTVTSAQKNPTAFYLCASSLSDRGGNEQFFGPGTRLTVL.

The rearrangement joins TRBV2 to TRBJ1-2; D is perhaps TRBD1 (5 bases). The ends were cut back, 7 bases at V and 12 bases at J, with 18 bases in the middle. CDR3 size: 12 residues. CDR1 SNHLY and CDR2 FYNNEI come from the germline V gene. The CDR3 nucleotides are TGTGCCAGCACACAGGAGACCTACATCGACACCTTC. Its protein product is CASTQETYIDTF. The full variable domain, its missing parts supplied by reference TRBV2 and TRBJ1-2, is EPEVTQTPSHQVTQMGQEVILRCVPISNHLYFYWYRQILGQKVEFLVSFYNNEISEKSEIFDDQFSVERPDGSNFTLKIRSTKLEDSAMYFCASTQETYIDTFGSGTRLTVV.

This clone was detected only once. The chain has TRBV2 and TRBJ2-5; D is possibly TRBD2 (5 bases). This CDR3 comprises 15 residues. Trimming removed 6 bases from V and 5 bases from J, with 19 bases in between. The germline CDR1 and CDR2 sequences are SNHLY and FYNNEI. DNA of the CDR3: TGTGCCAGCAGCGCCCTCTTACTAGAGGCGGAGACCCAGTACTTC. Residues: CASSALLLEAETQYF.

The chain employs TRBV5-1 and TRBJ1-5, with a possible D match to TRBD1 (6 bases). This CDR3 is 15 amino acids long. V was trimmed by 0 bases and J by 1 base, leaving 8 bases between them. CDR1 is SGHRS, CDR2 YFSETQ, per germline. In nucleotides, the CDR3 is TGCGCCAGCAGCTTGGAGGGGGGGAGCAATCAGCCCCAGCATTTT. This translates into CASSLEGGSNQPQHF.

This chain links TRBV5-4 with TRBJ2-2; 10 nucleotides align to TRBD2. V gave up 4 bases and J gave up 7 bases; unmatched junction bases: 7. The CDR3 contains 15 residues. Per the germline V gene, CDR1 is SGHNT and CDR2 is YYREEE (reference sequence). In nucleotides, the CDR3 is TGTGCCAGCAGCCCCTCCGGGACTAGCGTCGGGGAGCTGTTTTTT. This gives the protein CASSPSGTSVGELFF.

This chain connects TRBV28 to TRBJ2-7, with no clear D. The CDR3 has 14 residues. Deletions cut 3 bases from V and 7 bases from J, with 16 bases between. Germline CDR1 MDHEN, CDR2 SYDVKM. CDR3 sequence (DNA): TGTGCCAGCAGTTTTGGCCCAGAGTCGAGGGAGCAGTACTTC. The encoded protein is CASSFGPESREQYF.

This clone was counted once. The J gene is TRBJ2-5, the V gene TRBV5-1; D is possibly TRBD1 (6 bases). This CDR3 comprises 16 residues. V was clipped by 7 bases and J by 4 bases, with 23 bases between them. Germline CDR1 reads SGHRS; CDR2 reads YFSETQ. The CDR3 spells CASAPEGVWRGETQYF. Here the CDR3 DNA reads TGCGCCAGCGCCCCCGAGGGGGTCTGGCGTGGAGAGACCCAGTACTTC.

The chain is built from TRBV28 and TRBJ2-3; D is unclear. The ends were cut back, 6 bases at V and 6 bases at J, with 22 bases in the middle. The CDR3 contains 16 residues. CDR1 is MDHEN and CDR2 is SYDVKM in the germline V gene. The CDR3 region is CASSPNPLSSGDTQYF. The DNA for the CDR3 is TGTGCCAGCAGCCCAAATCCGCTCTCCTCCGGGGATACGCAGTATTTT. The full variable domain, in which reference TRBV28 and TRBJ2-3 provide the parts outside the CDR3, is DVKVTQSSRYLVKRTGEKVFLECVQDMDHENMFWYRQDPGLGLRLIYFSYDVKMKEKGDIPEGYSVSREKKERFSLILESASTNQTSMYLCASSPNPLSSGDTQYFGPGTRLTVL.

The chain is built from TRBV5-1 and TRBJ1-1, with 7 bases matching TRBD1. The CDR3 sequence is 14 residues long. Unmatched junction bases numbered 9, after V lost 6 bases and J lost 4 bases. Germline V gene lookup returns CDR1 SGHRS and CDR2 YFSETQ. The CDR3 reads CASTAGGQGTEAFF. The CDR3, as DNA: TGCGCCAGCACGGCAGGGGGTCAGGGCACTGAAGCTTTCTTT.

This clone came up once. The V gene is TRBV2, the J gene TRBJ2-5, with D perhaps TRBD2 (6 bases). This CDR3 comprises 14 residues. Trimming cost V 5 bases and J 3 bases, with 13 bases left between them. Germline V gene data show CDR1 as SNHLY and CDR2 as FYNNEI. The CDR3 sequence is CASSLGTVKETQYF. The CDR3 nucleotides read TGTGCCAGCAGTCTGGGGACTGTTAAAGAGACCCAGTACTTC. Drawing the rest from reference TRBV2 and TRBJ2-5, the complete variable domain is EPEVTQTPSHQVTQMGQEVILRCVPISNHLYFYWYRQILGQKVEFLVSFYNNEISEKSEIFDDQFSVERPDGSNFTLKIRSTKLEDSAMYFCASSLGTVKETQYFGPGTRLLVL.